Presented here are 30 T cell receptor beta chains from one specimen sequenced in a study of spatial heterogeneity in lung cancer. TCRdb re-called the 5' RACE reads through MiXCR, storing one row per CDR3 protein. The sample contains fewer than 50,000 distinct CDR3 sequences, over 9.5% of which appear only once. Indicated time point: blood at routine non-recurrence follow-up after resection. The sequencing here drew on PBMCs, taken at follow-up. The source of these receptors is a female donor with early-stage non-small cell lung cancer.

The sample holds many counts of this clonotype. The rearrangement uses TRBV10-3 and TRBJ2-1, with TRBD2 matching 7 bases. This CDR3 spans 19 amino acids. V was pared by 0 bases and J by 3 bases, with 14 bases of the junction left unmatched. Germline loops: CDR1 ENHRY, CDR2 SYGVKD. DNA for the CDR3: TGTGCCATCAGTGAGTCGATTCTGTCTAGCGGCGCAAACTACAATGAGCAGTTCTTC. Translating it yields CAISESILSSGANYNEQFF.

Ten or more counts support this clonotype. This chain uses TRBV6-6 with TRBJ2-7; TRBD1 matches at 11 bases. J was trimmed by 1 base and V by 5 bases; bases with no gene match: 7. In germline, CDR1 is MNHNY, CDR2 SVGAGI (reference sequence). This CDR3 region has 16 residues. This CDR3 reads CASSDTGTGGSYEQYF. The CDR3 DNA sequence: TGTGCCAGCAGTGACACGGGGACAGGGGGTTCCTACGAGCAGTACTTC.

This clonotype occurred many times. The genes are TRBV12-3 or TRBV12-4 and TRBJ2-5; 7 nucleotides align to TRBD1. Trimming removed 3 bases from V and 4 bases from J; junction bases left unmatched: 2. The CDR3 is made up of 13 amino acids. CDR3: CASSFAGGETQYF. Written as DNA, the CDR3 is TGTGCCAGCAGTTTTGCAGGGGGAGAGACCCAGTACTTC.

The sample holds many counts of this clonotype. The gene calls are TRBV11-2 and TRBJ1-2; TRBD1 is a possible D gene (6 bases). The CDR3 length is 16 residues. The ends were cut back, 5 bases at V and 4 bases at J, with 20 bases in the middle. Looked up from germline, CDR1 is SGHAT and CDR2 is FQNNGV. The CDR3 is CASSPVSGGPLYGYTF. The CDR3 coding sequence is TGTGCCAGCAGCCCCGTATCCGGGGGCCCCCTCTATGGCTACACCTTC.

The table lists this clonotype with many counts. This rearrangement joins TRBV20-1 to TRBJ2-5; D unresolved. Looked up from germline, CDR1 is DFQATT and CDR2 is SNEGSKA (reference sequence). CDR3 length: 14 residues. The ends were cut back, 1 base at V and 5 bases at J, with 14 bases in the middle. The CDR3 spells CSARVRAGEETQYF. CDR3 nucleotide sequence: TGCAGTGCTAGAGTAAGGGCAGGCGAGGAGACCCAGTACTTC.

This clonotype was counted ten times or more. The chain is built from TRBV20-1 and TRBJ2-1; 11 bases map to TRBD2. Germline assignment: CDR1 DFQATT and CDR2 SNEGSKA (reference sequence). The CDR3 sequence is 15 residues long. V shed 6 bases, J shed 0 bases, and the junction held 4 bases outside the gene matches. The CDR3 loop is CSANSGGVSYNEQFF. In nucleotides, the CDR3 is TGCAGTGCCAATAGCGGGGGGGTCTCCTACAATGAGCAGTTCTTC.

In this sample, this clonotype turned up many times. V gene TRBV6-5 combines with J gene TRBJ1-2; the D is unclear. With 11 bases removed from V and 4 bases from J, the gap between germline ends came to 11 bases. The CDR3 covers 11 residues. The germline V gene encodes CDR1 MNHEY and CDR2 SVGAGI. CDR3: CASGGSYGYTF. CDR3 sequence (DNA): TGTGCCTCAGGTGGCAGCTATGGCTACACCTTC.

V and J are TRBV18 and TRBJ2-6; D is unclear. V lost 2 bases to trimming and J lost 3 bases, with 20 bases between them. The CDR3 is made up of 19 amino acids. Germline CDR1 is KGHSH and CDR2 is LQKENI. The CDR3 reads CASSPFDILGNGGANVLTF. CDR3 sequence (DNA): TGTGCCAGCTCACCATTCGACATCTTGGGGAACGGTGGGGCCAACGTCCTGACTTTC.

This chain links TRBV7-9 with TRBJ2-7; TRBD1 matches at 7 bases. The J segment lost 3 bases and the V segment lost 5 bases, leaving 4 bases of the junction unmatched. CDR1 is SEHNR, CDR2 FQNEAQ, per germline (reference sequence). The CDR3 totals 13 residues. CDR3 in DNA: TGTGCCAGCAGCCGGGACAGAGACTACGAGCAGTACTTC. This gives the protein CASSRDRDYEQYF.

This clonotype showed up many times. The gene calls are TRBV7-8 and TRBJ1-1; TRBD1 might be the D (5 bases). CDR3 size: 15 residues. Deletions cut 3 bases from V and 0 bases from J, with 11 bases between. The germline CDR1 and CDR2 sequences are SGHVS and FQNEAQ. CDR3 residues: CASSFSGTMNTEAFF. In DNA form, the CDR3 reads TGTGCCAGCAGCTTTTCCGGGACTATGAACACTGAAGCTTTCTTT.

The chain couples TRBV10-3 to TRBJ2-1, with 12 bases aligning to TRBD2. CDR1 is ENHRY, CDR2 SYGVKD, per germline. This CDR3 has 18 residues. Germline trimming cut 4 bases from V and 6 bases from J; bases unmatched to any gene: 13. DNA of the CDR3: TGTGCCATCAGTGGGATACCTTCTAGCGGGGGGGCCGGCAATGAGCAGTTCTTC. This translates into CAISGIPSSGGAGNEQFF.

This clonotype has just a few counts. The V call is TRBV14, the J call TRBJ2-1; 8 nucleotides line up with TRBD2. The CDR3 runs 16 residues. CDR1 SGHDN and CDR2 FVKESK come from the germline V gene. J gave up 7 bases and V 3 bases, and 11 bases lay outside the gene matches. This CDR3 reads CASSQLHGGAGNEQFF. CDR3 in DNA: TGTGCCAGCAGCCAGCTTCACGGGGGGGCTGGGAATGAGCAGTTCTTC.

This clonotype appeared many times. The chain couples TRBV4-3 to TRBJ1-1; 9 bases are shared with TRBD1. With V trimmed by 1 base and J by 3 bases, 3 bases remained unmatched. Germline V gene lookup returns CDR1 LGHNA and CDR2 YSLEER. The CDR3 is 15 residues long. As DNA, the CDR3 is TGCGCCAGCAGCCAAGGGGACAGGGATGACACTGAAGCTTTCTTT. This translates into CASSQGDRDDTEAFF.

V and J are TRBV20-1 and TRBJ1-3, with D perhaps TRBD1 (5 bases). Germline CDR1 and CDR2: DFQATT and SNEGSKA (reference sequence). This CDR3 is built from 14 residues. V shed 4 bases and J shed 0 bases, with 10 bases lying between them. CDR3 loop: CSAKGDGSGNTIYF. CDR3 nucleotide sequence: TGCAGTGCTAAAGGGGACGGCTCTGGAAACACCATATATTTT.

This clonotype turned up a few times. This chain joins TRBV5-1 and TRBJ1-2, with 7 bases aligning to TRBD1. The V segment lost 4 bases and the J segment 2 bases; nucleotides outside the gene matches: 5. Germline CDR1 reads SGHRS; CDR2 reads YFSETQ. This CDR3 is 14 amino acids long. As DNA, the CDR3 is TGCGCCAGCAGCCCCAGGGGGGGCAACTATGGCTACACCTTC. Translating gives CASSPRGGNYGYTF.

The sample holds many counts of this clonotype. The CDR3 DNA reads as TGTGCCAGCAGCCTCGAACAGCGCTCTGGAAACACCATATATTTT. Translated, it gives CASSLEQRSGNTIYF. The J gene is TRBJ1-3, the V gene TRBV28; D remains unclear. In germline, CDR1 is MDHEN, CDR2 SYDVKM. CDR3 length equals 15 residues. Trimming took off 6 bases at V and 0 bases at J, with 12 bases between the two ends.

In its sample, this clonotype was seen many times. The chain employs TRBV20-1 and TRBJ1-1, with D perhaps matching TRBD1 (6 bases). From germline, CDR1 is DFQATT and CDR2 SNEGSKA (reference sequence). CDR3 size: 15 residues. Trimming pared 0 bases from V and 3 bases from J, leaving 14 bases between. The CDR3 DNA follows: TGCAGTGCTAGAGATCGGGGAGGGGGTGACACTGAAGCTTTCTTT. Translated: CSARDRGGGDTEAFF.

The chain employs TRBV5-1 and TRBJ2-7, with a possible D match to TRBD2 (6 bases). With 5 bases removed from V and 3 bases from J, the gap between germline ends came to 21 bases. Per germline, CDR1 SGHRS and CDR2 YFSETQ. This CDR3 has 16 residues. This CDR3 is CASRHSGGRGRYEQYF. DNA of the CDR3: TGCGCCAGCAGACACTCCGGGGGACGGGGCCGCTACGAGCAGTACTTC.

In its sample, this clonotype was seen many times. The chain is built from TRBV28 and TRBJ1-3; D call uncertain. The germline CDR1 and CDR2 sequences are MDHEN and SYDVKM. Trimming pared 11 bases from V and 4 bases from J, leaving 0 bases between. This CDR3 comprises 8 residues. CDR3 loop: CAGNTIYF. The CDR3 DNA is TGTGCCGGAAACACCATATATTTT.

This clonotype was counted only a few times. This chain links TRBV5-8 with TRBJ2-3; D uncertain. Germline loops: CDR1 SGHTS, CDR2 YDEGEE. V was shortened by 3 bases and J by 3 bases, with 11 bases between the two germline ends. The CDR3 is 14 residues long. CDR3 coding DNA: TGTGCCAGCAGCTCGGCCACTTTTACAGATACGCAGTATTTT. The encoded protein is CASSSATFTDTQYF.

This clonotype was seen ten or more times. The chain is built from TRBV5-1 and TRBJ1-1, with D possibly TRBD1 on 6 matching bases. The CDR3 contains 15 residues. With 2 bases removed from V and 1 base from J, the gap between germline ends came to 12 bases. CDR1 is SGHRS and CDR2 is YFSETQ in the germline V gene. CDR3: CASSFSQGGNTEAFF. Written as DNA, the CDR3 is TGCGCCAGCAGCTTCAGTCAAGGGGGGAACACTGAAGCTTTCTTT. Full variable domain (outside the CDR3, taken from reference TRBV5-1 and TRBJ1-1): KAGVTQTPRYLIKTRGQQVTLSCSPISGHRSVSWYQQTPGQGLQFLFEYFSETQRNKGNFPGRFSGRQFSNSRSEMNVSTLELGDSALYLCASSFSQGGNTEAFFGQGTRLTVV.

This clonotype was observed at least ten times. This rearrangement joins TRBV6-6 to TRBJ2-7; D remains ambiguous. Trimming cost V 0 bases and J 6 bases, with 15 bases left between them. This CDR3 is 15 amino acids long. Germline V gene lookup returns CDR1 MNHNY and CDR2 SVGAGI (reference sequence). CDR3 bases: TGTGCCAGCAGTTACTCTCTGACTGGAGCATCCGAGCAGTACGTC. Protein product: CASSYSLTGASEQYV.

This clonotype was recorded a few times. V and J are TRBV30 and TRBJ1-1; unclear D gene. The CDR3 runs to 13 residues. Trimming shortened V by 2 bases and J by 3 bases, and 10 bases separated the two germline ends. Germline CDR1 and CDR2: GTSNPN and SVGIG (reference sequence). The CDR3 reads CAWSRSSDTEAFF. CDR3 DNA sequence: TGTGCCTGGAGTCGATCCTCGGACACTGAAGCTTTCTTT.

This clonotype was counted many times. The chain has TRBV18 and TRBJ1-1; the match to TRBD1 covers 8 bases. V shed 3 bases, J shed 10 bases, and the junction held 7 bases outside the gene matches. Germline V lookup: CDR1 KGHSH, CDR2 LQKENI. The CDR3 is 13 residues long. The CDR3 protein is CASSPQGAGGAFF. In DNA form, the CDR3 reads TGTGCCAGCTCACCTCAGGGGGCAGGCGGAGCTTTCTTT.

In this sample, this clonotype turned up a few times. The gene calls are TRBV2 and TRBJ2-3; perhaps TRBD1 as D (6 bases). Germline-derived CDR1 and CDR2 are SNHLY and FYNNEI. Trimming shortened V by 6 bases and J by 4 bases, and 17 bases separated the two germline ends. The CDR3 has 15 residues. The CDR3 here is CASRTGRIHADTQYF. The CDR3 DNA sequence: TGTGCCAGCAGAACAGGGAGAATCCACGCAGATACGCAGTATTTT.

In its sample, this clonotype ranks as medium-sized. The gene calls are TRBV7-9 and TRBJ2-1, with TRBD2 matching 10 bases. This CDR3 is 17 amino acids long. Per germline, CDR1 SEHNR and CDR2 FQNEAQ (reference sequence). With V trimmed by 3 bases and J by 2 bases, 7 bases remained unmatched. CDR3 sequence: CASSLGKLAGTYNEQFF. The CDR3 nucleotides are TGTGCCAGCAGCTTGGGGAAACTAGCGGGGACCTACAATGAGCAGTTCTTC.

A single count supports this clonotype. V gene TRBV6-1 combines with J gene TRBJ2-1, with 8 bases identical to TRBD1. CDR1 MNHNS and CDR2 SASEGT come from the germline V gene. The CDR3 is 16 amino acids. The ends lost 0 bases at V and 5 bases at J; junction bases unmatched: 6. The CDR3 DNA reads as TGTGCCAGCAGTGAAGCGGGACAGGACCTCCACAATGAGCAGTTCTTC. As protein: CASSEAGQDLHNEQFF.

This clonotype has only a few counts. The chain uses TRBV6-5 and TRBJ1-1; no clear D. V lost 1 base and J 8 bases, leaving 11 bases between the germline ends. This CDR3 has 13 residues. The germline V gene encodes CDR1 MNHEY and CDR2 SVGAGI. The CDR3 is CASSYYLLGEAFF. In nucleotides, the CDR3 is TGTGCCAGCAGTTACTACCTTCTGGGCGAAGCTTTCTTT.

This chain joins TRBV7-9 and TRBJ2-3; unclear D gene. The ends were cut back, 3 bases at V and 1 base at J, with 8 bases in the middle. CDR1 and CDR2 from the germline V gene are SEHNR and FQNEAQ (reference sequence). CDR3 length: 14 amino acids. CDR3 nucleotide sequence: TGTGCCAGCAGCTTCGCCGGACGCACAGATACGCAGTATTTT. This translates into CASSFAGRTDTQYF.

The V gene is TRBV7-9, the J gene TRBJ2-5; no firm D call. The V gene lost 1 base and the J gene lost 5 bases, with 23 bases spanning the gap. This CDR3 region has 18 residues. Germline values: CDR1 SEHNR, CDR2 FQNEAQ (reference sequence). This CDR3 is CASSLVKLGQPAGETQYF. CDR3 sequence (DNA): TGTGCCAGCAGCTTAGTGAAGTTGGGCCAGCCAGCCGGCGAGACCCAGTACTTC.